This T cell receptor beta chain emerged from a study of T cell repertoires in cytomegalovirus infection. Via MiXCR, TCRdb re-called the reads, giving one row per CDR3 protein. Of about 320,000 distinct CDR3 sequences listed, 8% to 9.5% are singletons. This clonotype was seen repeatedly, ten times or more. This clonotype was obtained from a human donor in good health (CMV status not recorded). Some clones in this sample may be carry-over from other donors' samples. The source material was PBMCs.

The CDR3 nucleotides read TGTGCCAGCAGCTTAGGAGGCAGGGGGCTAGAAAAACTGTTTTTT. Amino acid sequence: CASSLGGRGLEKLFF. The chain joins TRBV7-2 to TRBJ1-4; 8 bases agree with TRBD1. Germline loops: CDR1 SGHTA, CDR2 FQGNSA. V shed 1 base, J shed 8 bases, and the junction held 6 bases outside the gene matches. The CDR3 sequence is 15 residues long.